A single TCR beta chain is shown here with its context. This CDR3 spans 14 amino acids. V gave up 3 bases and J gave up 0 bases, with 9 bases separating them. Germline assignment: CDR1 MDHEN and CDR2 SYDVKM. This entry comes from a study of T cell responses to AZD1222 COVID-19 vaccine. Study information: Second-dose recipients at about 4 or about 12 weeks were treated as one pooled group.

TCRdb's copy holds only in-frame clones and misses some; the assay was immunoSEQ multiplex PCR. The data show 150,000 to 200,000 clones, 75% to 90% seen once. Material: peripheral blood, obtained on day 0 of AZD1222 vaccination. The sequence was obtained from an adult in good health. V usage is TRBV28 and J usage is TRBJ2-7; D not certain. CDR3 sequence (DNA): TGTGCCAGCAGTTTCGTGATAAGCTCCTACGAGCAGTACTTC. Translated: CASSFVISSYEQYF.